These 2 T cell receptor beta chains were all obtained from the same sample, sequenced in a study of blood T cells in healthy people across ages. Sample-barcoded 5' priming and a J-beta primer mix drove a second PCR of about 7 to 12 cycles. TCRdb used MiXCR to reprocess the 5' RACE reads, holding one entry per CDR3 protein. The sample includes hundreds of thousands of distinct CDR3 sequences, more than 45% of them seen just once. The sequenced sample was blood. The origin of the receptors is a woman at least 80 years old in good health.

This clonotype occurred a few times. The chain employs TRBV29-1 and TRBJ2-2; no firm D call. Looked up from germline, CDR1 is SQVTM and CDR2 is ANQGSEA. This CDR3 region has 12 residues. Trimming took 1 base from V and 4 from J, leaving 4 bases between them. CDR3 residues: CSVEGSTGELFF. The CDR3 DNA reads TGCAGCGTTGAAGGCTCCACCGGGGAGCTGTTTTTT.

This clonotype showed up just a few times. The chain has TRBV10-3 and TRBJ2-3; 9 nucleotides align to TRBD2. The V gene's germline CDR1 is ENHRY and CDR2 SYGVKD. Trimming took 2 bases from V and 5 from J; bases not matched to a gene: 17. This CDR3 has 19 residues. CDR3 amino acids: CAISERARTIAGDGDTQYF. In nucleotides, the CDR3 is TGTGCCATCAGTGAGAGGGCCAGAACTATAGCGGGAGATGGAGATACGCAGTATTTT.